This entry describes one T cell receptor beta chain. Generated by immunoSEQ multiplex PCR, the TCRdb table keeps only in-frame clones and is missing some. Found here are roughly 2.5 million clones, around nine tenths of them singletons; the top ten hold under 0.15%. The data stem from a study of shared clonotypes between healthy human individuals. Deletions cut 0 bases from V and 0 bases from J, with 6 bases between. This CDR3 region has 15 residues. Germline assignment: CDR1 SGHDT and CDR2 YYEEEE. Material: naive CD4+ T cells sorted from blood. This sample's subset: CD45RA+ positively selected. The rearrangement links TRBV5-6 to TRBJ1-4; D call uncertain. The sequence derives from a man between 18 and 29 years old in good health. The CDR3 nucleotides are TGTGCCAGCAGCTTGGAAGGGTCAACTAATGAAAAACTGTTTTTT. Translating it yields CASSLEGSTNEKLFF.